Listed here are 9 T cell receptor beta chains from one sample, sequenced in a study of spatial heterogeneity in lung cancer. Sample time point: blood at routine non-recurrence follow-up after resection. Whole RNA obtained from tumor, nontumor lung or frozen PBMC underwent sequencing without sorting. In TCRdb, the 5' RACE reads were re-called with MiXCR into one record per CDR3 protein. The repertoire holds around 110,000 distinct CDR3 sequences, 12% seen once, with around 16% in the top ten. This sample comprised PBMCs, obtained at follow-up. These receptors came from a male donor with early-stage non-small cell lung cancer.

This clonotype was seen a handful of times. V usage is TRBV5-1 and J usage is TRBJ2-1; 8 bases agree with TRBD2. CDR1 is SGHRS, CDR2 YFSETQ, per germline. The CDR3 length is 15 residues. V dropped 1 base and J dropped 4; count of bases not matched to a gene: 4. The CDR3 protein is CASSLTSGMYNEQFF. DNA for the CDR3: TGCGCCAGCAGCTTGACTAGCGGAATGTACAATGAGCAGTTCTTC.

This clonotype has more than one count but fewer than ten. V usage is TRBV28 and J usage is TRBJ2-7; the match to TRBD2 covers 10 bases. The CDR3 sequence is 14 residues long. After removal of 7 bases from V and 4 bases from J, the junction contained 7 bases not matched to a gene. CDR1 is MDHEN and CDR2 is SYDVKM in the germline V gene. Here the CDR3 reads CASTGASGGYEQYF. CDR3 DNA: TGTGCCAGCACTGGAGCTAGCGGGGGTTACGAGCAGTACTTC.

The chain is built from TRBV6-5 and TRBJ2-7, with a tentative D call TRBD2 (5 bases). V shed 2 bases and J shed 6 bases, with 17 bases lying between them. The CDR3 has 15 residues. CDR1 and CDR2 (germline): MNHEY, SVGAGI. CDR3 protein: CASSYQPGPLGEQYF. The CDR3, as DNA: TGTGCCAGCAGTTACCAGCCCGGGCCACTAGGCGAGCAGTACTTC.

The chain recombines TRBV18 with TRBJ1-6, with unresolved D. Trimming cost V 0 bases and J 5 bases, with 5 bases left between them. The CDR3 contains 14 residues. Germline CDR1 is KGHSH and CDR2 is LQKENI. In nucleotides, the CDR3 is TGTGCCAGCTCACCACCGATGAATAATTCACCCCTCCACTTT. It codes for CASSPPMNNSPLHF.

The chain combines TRBV24-1 with TRBJ2-3; no clear D. Germline values: CDR1 KGHDR, CDR2 SFDVKD. V was pared by 5 bases and J by 2 bases, with 13 bases between. The CDR3 sequence is 15 residues long. CDR3 nucleotide sequence: TGTGCCACCAGTGGGGCTGCTTCCCCCACAGATACGCAGTATTTT. Its translation: CATSGAASPTDTQYF.

This clonotype was seen a single time. This sequence joins TRBV19 and TRBJ1-2; possibly TRBD1 for D (5 bases). Germline CDR1 LNHDA, CDR2 SQIVND (reference sequence). V lost 10 bases to trimming and J lost 7 bases, with 25 bases between them. The CDR3 is 15 residues long. The CDR3 is CATTRQGRATSGYTF. In nucleotides, the CDR3 is TGTGCCACCACCCGGCAGGGACGTGCCACTTCTGGCTACACCTTC.

This clonotype is termed medium-sized. The V and J genes are TRBV2 and TRBJ1-6, with TRBD1 matching 8 bases. This CDR3 region has 19 residues. Germline V gene sequence: CDR1 SNHLY, CDR2 FYNNEI. The ends lost 1 base at V and 3 bases at J; junction bases unmatched: 11. CDR3 nucleotides: TGTGCCAGCAGTGAAGAGGACAGGGCGTGGGGCCACTATAATTCACCCCTCCACTTT. Translating gives CASSEEDRAWGHYNSPLHF.

The chain employs TRBV20-1 and TRBJ2-3; 9 bases agree with TRBD2. Germline V lookup: CDR1 DFQATT, CDR2 SNEGSKA (reference sequence). This CDR3 contains 15 residues. V gave up 5 bases and J gave up 6 bases; unmatched junction bases: 12. CDR3 protein: CSAGPLAGGPDTQYF. CDR3 sequence (DNA): TGCAGTGCTGGACCGCTCGCGGGGGGGCCGGATACGCAGTATTTT.

The CDR3 sequence is CASSLHRVVSTEAFF. CDR3 DNA: TGTGCCAGCAGTTTGCACAGGGTGGTGAGCACTGAAGCTTTCTTT. The chain is built from TRBV27 and TRBJ1-1; D may be TRBD1 (6 bases). Germline CDR1 is MNHEY and CDR2 is SMNVEV (reference sequence). The V gene lost 3 bases and the J gene lost 4 bases, with 15 bases spanning the gap. The CDR3 is 15 residues long.